Given below is one T cell receptor beta chain in context. This CDR3 contains 12 residues. Trimming took 3 bases from V and 5 from J, leaving 8 bases between them. Per the germline V gene, CDR1 is MDHEN and CDR2 is SYDVKM. Libraries were prepared by immunoSEQ multiplex PCR; TCRdb keeps only in-frame clonotypes and omits some of them. The top ten clones hold roughly 18% of a sample with approximately 35,000 clones, roughly four fifths of them seen once. This sample is drawn from a study of OX40 agonist ivuxolimab in advanced cancers. This sequence originates from an adult with an advanced solid tumor such as melanoma, head and neck, liver or kidney cancer. The source was CD4+ or CD8+ T cells sorted from blood, collected in a trial of the OX40 agonist ivuxolimab. The gene calls are TRBV28 and TRBJ2-7, with D perhaps assigned TRBD1 or TRBD2 (5 bases each). The chain's CDR3 is CASSFWGNEQYF. In DNA, the CDR3 is TGTGCCAGCAGTTTTTGGGGGAACGAGCAGTACTTC.